This TCR beta chain stems from a study of T cells after posttransplantation cyclophosphamide. Concerning this clone itself: Its antigen is not known.

The method was immunoSEQ multiplex PCR; TCRdb's version includes in-frame clones alone and lacks a portion of them. The top ten clones hold about 9.1% of a sample with roughly 18,000 clones, around four fifths of them seen once. Overall study findings and caveats: Recipient CMV seropositivity and CMV reactivation strongly tracked TRB clonality. Tissue-infiltrating T cells from skin or gut overlapped little with blood T cells. Later blood repertoires were often dominated by clones from the donor CD8+ memory compartment.

Germline CDR1 MDHEN, CDR2 SYDVKM. V lost 5 bases and J 0 bases, leaving 16 bases between the germline ends. The CDR3 is 17 amino acids. The chain combines TRBV28 with TRBJ2-2; a possible D gene is TRBD1 (6 bases). Specimen: memory CD4+ T cells sorted from blood. The receptor was isolated from a man aged 30 to 39 in good health and a related stem cell transplant donor. The CDR3, as DNA: TGTGCCAGCAGTATTTCAGGGGCTGGGGCGAACACCGGGGAGCTGTTTTTT. Its protein is CASSISGAGANTGELFF.